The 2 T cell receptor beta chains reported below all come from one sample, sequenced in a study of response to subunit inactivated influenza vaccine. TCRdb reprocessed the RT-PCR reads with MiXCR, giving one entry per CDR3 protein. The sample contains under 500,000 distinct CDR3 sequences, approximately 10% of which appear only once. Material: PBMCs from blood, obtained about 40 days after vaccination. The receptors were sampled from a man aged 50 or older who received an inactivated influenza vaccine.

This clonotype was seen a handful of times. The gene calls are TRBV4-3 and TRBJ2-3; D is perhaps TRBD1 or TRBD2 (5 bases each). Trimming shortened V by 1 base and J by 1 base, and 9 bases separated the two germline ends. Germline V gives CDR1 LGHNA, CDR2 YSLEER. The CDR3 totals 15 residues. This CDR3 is CASSQVVGGTDTQYF. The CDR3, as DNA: TGCGCCAGCAGCCAAGTTGTGGGGGGCACAGATACGCAGTATTTT.

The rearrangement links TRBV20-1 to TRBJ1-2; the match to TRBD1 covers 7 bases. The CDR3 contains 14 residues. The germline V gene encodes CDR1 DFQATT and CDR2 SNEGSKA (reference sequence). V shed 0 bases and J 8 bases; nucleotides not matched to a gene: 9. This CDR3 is CSAREAIGGGGYTF. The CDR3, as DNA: TGCAGTGCTAGAGAGGCAATAGGGGGCGGGGGCTACACCTTC.